The present TCR beta chain was sequenced within a study of T cells in localized non-small cell lung cancer. Study results and limitations: Adjacent lung tissue had a median about 52 of the top 100 clones found in the tumor. Maximal T cell clonality occurred in uninvolved adjacent lung, with tumor ranking below it. Heterogeneity is still possible, as just one tumor region was sequenced.

The assay was immunoSEQ multiplex PCR, and TCRdb's table has in-frame clones only and misses some. The sample has 9,500 to 11,000 clones, roughly four fifths seen once. The CDR3 sequence is 15 residues long. Germline loops: CDR1 MRHNA, CDR2 SNTAGT. The ends lost 3 bases at V and 1 base at J; junction bases unmatched: 0. To note about this clone: Its antigen is still unknown.

This clonotype was sampled from a female donor over 55 with stage II lung adenocarcinoma. Specimen: peripheral blood mononuclear cells, collected before any cancer treatment. The rearrangement joins TRBV6-4 to TRBJ2-1; 10 nucleotides match TRBD1. CDR3 sequence (DNA): TGTGCCAGCAGTGAGGGACAGGGGTCCTACAATGAGCAGTTCTTC. Translating gives CASSEGQGSYNEQFF.